Listed below are T cell receptor beta chains from one sample, sequenced in a study of technical replicates of blood from a few donors. Here immunoSEQ multiplex PCR was the method, and the copy in TCRdb shows in-frame clones only, minus some. The data show under 90,000 clones, with around 93% seen just once and roughly 0.23% held by the top ten. Sequenced sample: T cells isolated from PBMCs. All receptors come from a human donor in good health. CDR3s include the opening cysteine and the closing phenylalanine or tryptophan. Each record gives: J gene, V gene, D gene, clone size, CDR3 DNA, CDR3 protein. D genes are given only for firm matches. Rows may omit the clone size; those that give it use once, few, many or a size class.

J gene: TRBJ1-4; V gene: TRBV29-1; D gene: NA; clone size: NA; CDR3 DNA: TGCAGCGTTGGTAGGGAGAGTGAAAAACTGTTTTTT; CDR3 protein: CSVGRESEKLFF
J gene: TRBJ2-1; V gene: TRBV15; D gene: NA; clone size: NA; CDR3 DNA: TGTGCCACCAGCAGGGAACGTACTCTAGCTTCCCCCTACAATGAGCAGTTCTTC; CDR3 protein: CATSRERTLASPYNEQFF
J gene: TRBJ1-6; V gene: TRBV6-1; D gene: NA; clone size: few; CDR3 DNA: TGTGCCAGCAGCCTGAAGGGAGCCGATTCACCCCTCCACTTT; CDR3 protein: CASSLKGADSPLHF
J gene: TRBJ2-1; V gene: TRBV11-2; D gene: NA; clone size: NA; CDR3 DNA: TGTGCCAGCAGCTTAGCTTGGCAGAAGTTCTTC; CDR3 protein: CASSLAWQKFF
J gene: TRBJ2-5; V gene: TRBV7-9; D gene: NA; clone size: NA; CDR3 DNA: TGTGCCAGCAGCTTGGGTGTTGGCAGCGGACAAGAGACCCAGTACTTC; CDR3 protein: CASSLGVGSGQETQYF
J gene: TRBJ1-2; V gene: TRBV7-9; D gene: NA; clone size: NA; CDR3 DNA: TGTGCCAGCAGCTTAGGGCCAAACTATGGCTACACCTTC; CDR3 protein: CASSLGPNYGYTF
J gene: TRBJ2-1; V gene: TRBV4-1; D gene: NA; clone size: NA; CDR3 DNA: TGCGCCAGCAGCCAAGATAATCAGGAATATTACAATGAGCAGTTCTTC; CDR3 protein: CASSQDNQEYYNEQFF
J gene: TRBJ1-1; V gene: TRBV29-1; D gene: NA; clone size: NA; CDR3 DNA: TGCAGCGTTGAAGCAACCCTAGGAGAAGCTTTCTTT; CDR3 protein: CSVEATLGEAFF
J gene: TRBJ2-7; V gene: TRBV4-1; D gene: NA; clone size: NA; CDR3 DNA: TGCGCCAGCAGCCAGGACAGAGGGCGCGAGCAGTACTTC; CDR3 protein: CASSQDRGREQYF
J gene: TRBJ2-3; V gene: TRBV10-1; D gene: NA; clone size: NA; CDR3 DNA: TGCGCCAGCAGTGAGTCGGGACTTAAGTATTTT; CDR3 protein: CASSESGLKYF
J gene: TRBJ2-1; V gene: TRBV7-6; D gene: TRBD2; clone size: NA; CDR3 DNA: TGTGCCAGCAGCCCGACTAGCGGGTCCTACAATGAGCAGTTCTTC; CDR3 protein: CASSPTSGSYNEQFF
J gene: TRBJ1-6; V gene: TRBV11-3; D gene: NA; clone size: NA; CDR3 DNA: TGTGCCAGCAGGGAGGCGGGAAATTCACCCCTCCACTTT; CDR3 protein: CASREAGNSPLHF
J gene: TRBJ2-2; V gene: TRBV18; D gene: TRBD1; clone size: NA; CDR3 DNA: TGTGCCAGCTCAAGCGGGACAGGGTCTTTTACCGGGGAGCTGTTTTTT; CDR3 protein: CASSSGTGSFTGELFF
J gene: TRBJ2-5; V gene: TRBV11-1; D gene: NA; clone size: NA; CDR3 DNA: TGTGCCAGCAGCCTCCTCAGGGGATGGGAGACCCAGTACTTC; CDR3 protein: CASSLLRGWETQYF
J gene: TRBJ2-2; V gene: TRBV30; D gene: TRBD1; clone size: few; CDR3 DNA: TGTGCCTGGAGTGCGGGGACAGGGCTTTACACCGGGGAGCTGTTTTTT; CDR3 protein: CAWSAGTGLYTGELFF
J gene: TRBJ2-5; V gene: TRBV5-1; D gene: TRBD1; clone size: once; CDR3 DNA: TGCGCCACTCGACAGGGGCCATCCCTAGAGACCCAGTACTTC; CDR3 protein: CATRQGPSLETQYF
J gene: TRBJ1-6; V gene: TRBV23-1; D gene: NA; clone size: NA; CDR3 DNA: TGCGCCAGCAGTCAGGGGGCAGTATCACCCCTCCACTTT; CDR3 protein: CASSQGAVSPLHF
J gene: TRBJ1-6; V gene: TRBV30; D gene: TRBD1; clone size: NA; CDR3 DNA: TGTGCCTGGAGTCCTGGGACAGCAGGTTCACCCCTCCACTTT; CDR3 protein: CAWSPGTAGSPLHF
J gene: TRBJ2-2; V gene: TRBV6-5; D gene: TRBD2; clone size: NA; CDR3 DNA: TGTGCCAGCAGTTACGGGACTAGAAACACCGGGGAGCTGTTTTTT; CDR3 protein: CASSYGTRNTGELFF
J gene: TRBJ2-7; V gene: TRBV4-1; D gene: NA; clone size: NA; CDR3 DNA: TGCGCCAGCAGCCAAGATTCCTCCCCCTACGAGCAGTACTTC; CDR3 protein: CASSQDSSPYEQYF
J gene: TRBJ1-1; V gene: TRBV6-1; D gene: NA; clone size: few; CDR3 DNA: TGTGCCAGCAGTGACGCCTATTCCCACACTGAAGCTTTCTTT; CDR3 protein: CASSDAYSHTEAFF
J gene: TRBJ2-5; V gene: TRBV11-2; D gene: NA; clone size: NA; CDR3 DNA: TGTGCCAGCAGCCCGACGACTAGGGAGACCCAGTACTTC; CDR3 protein: CASSPTTRETQYF
J gene: TRBJ1-6; V gene: TRBV19; D gene: TRBD1; clone size: few; CDR3 DNA: TGTGCCAGTAGCCGCCAGACAGGGACGGAGAATTCACCCCTCCACTTT; CDR3 protein: CASSRQTGTENSPLHF
J gene: TRBJ2-3; V gene: TRBV11-3; D gene: TRBD2; clone size: NA; CDR3 DNA: TGTGCCAGCAGCGGGGGTGCGGGGGGAGAGGCAGATACGCAGTATTTT; CDR3 protein: CASSGGAGGEADTQYF
J gene: TRBJ2-7; V gene: TRBV11-3; D gene: NA; clone size: NA; CDR3 DNA: TGTGCCAGCAGCCCCTCAGGCTACCGAGACGAGCAGTACTTC; CDR3 protein: CASSPSGYRDEQYF
J gene: TRBJ1-2; V gene: TRBV25-1; D gene: TRBD1; clone size: NA; CDR3 DNA: TGTGCCAGCAGCCCGGGACAGGCATTCTATGGCTACACCTTC; CDR3 protein: CASSPGQAFYGYTF
J gene: TRBJ1-2; V gene: TRBV4-1; D gene: TRBD1; clone size: NA; CDR3 DNA: TGCGCCAGCAGTGGATGGGACAGGGTTGGCTACACCTTC; CDR3 protein: CASSGWDRVGYTF
J gene: TRBJ2-3; V gene: TRBV27; D gene: NA; clone size: NA; CDR3 DNA: TGTGCCAGCAGTTTAGCAGGGAGCACAGATACGCAGTATTTT; CDR3 protein: CASSLAGSTDTQYF
J gene: TRBJ2-5; V gene: TRBV5-1; D gene: NA; clone size: NA; CDR3 DNA: TGCGCCAGCAGCTCACAGGGATTCGAGACCCAGTACTTC; CDR3 protein: CASSSQGFETQYF
J gene: TRBJ1-1; V gene: TRBV2; D gene: NA; clone size: NA; CDR3 DNA: TGTGCCAGCAGTGTCACAGGGCTGGGCACTGAAGCTTTCTTT; CDR3 protein: CASSVTGLGTEAFF
J gene: TRBJ1-1; V gene: TRBV5-1; D gene: NA; clone size: NA; CDR3 DNA: TGCGCCAGCAGCTTGGGGCAGGGGCGAACGAACACTGAAGCTTTCTTT; CDR3 protein: CASSLGQGRTNTEAFF